This section outlines one T cell receptor beta chain sequence together with its context. The source of the sample is a study of blood T cell repertoires in COVID-19. Study-wide context: COVID-19 samples, acute and convalescent, were from the United States, Italy and Spain. Nucleic acid was either cDNA or gDNA, and it came from T cells, B-cell-depleted T cells, or PBMCs.

Original handling: Reference gene primer amplification yielded estimated nucleated cell counts. Here immunoSEQ multiplex PCR was the method, and the copy in TCRdb shows in-frame clones only, minus some. For V, J and clone size, that table is used; D and trimming come from the DNA. Of 200,000 to 250,000 clones listed, 70% to 90% are singletons. The length of the CDR3 is 18 residues. CDR1 is LGHNA and CDR2 is YNFKEQ in the germline V gene. V dropped 1 base and J dropped 0 bases, with 13 bases sitting between them. The chain couples TRBV4-2 to TRBJ2-6; no firm D call. The clonotype was recovered from an elderly woman with acute or convalescent COVID-19. The material sequenced was peripheral blood. This CDR3 is CASSQGPGPHSGANVLTF. DNA of the CDR3: TGTGCCAGCAGCCAAGGGCCAGGCCCTCACTCTGGGGCCAACGTCCTGACTTTC.